This T cell receptor (beta chain) was found in a study of cytomegalovirus exposure and HLA in healthy donors. Whole-study findings and limits: In an earlier analysis, about 87% or about 30%: the productive usage of most TCR beta V segments.

Germline lookup yields CDR1 MNHEY and CDR2 SVGAGI. The CDR3 sequence is 14 residues long. Trimming removed 5 bases from V and 8 bases from J, with 18 bases in between. Amplification used 60 Vbeta primers and 13 Jbeta primers. Sequencing used immunoSEQ multiplex PCR; TCRdb keeps in-frame clones, though not all of them. The table records some 180,000 clones, about four fifths of them present only once. On this clone itself: Its cognate antigen is unknown.

Source material: PBMCs. V is TRBV6-5 and J is TRBJ1-2; unclear D gene. This receptor was identified in a male donor in good health and CMV-seronegative. The CDR3 loop is CASSLIDNFGGYTF. In nucleotides, the CDR3 is TGTGCCAGCAGTCTGATAGACAATTTCGGCGGCTACACCTTC.